This T cell receptor (beta chain) stems from a study of radiotherapy plus CTLA-4 blockade in lung cancer. This clone was recorded many times. Its specificity is not known. Study conclusions and caveats: Early clonal dynamics of blood T cells, together with interferon-beta, were reported as the best response predictor. Following radiotherapy plus ipilimumab, tumor-derived TCR clones expanded in the blood.

The CDR3 covers 12 residues. The germline V gene encodes CDR1 MNHNY and CDR2 SVGAGI (reference sequence). The V end lost 5 bases, the J end lost 3 bases, and 7 bases lay between the germline ends. Profiled with immunoSEQ multiplex PCR; TCRdb holds only in-frame clones, not every one. The data contain 45,000 to 75,000 clones, around 80% of them singletons. The chain is built from TRBV6-6 and TRBJ1-2, with a possible D match to TRBD1 (5 bases). The origin of this receptor is a human donor with non-small cell lung cancer who had a partial response to radiotherapy plus ipilimumab. Material: peripheral blood, obtained from a patient treated with radiotherapy plus ipilimumab. This CDR3 is CASSKTDYGYTF. The DNA of the CDR3 is TGTGCCAGCAGTAAGACAGACTATGGCTACACCTTC.